The 24 T cell receptor beta chains listed next were all sequenced from one sample in a study of shared clonotypes between healthy human individuals. Here immunoSEQ multiplex PCR was the method, and the copy in TCRdb shows in-frame clones only, minus some. Among over a million clones listed, around 78% were seen once. Sequencing was done on a sample of memory CD4+ T cells from PBMCs. Subset indicated: CD45RA-negative fraction. All receptors derive from a man aged 18-30 years in good health. Some clones in this sample may be carry-over from other donors' samples.

V and J are TRBV10-3 and TRBJ1-2, with 8 bases identical to TRBD1. This CDR3 region has 15 residues. Losses at the gene ends were 3 bases for V and 3 bases for J; bases not matched to a gene: 6. Germline values: CDR1 ENHRY, CDR2 SYGVKD. CDR3 DNA sequence: TGTGCCATCAGTGACCCAGGGGGCGCGGACTATGGCTACACCTTC. This codes for CAISDPGGADYGYTF.

The chain has TRBV4-2 and TRBJ2-5, with D tentatively TRBD2 (5 bases). Germline assignment: CDR1 LGHNA and CDR2 YNFKEQ. This CDR3 has 16 residues. Trimming pared 4 bases from V and 3 bases from J, leaving 18 bases between. CDR3 sequence: CASSRLGAEAEETQYF. The CDR3 bases are TGTGCCAGCAGCCGCTTGGGTGCGGAGGCGGAAGAGACCCAGTACTTC.

This chain uses TRBV7-2 with TRBJ1-5, with D maybe TRBD1 (6 bases). The CDR3 consists of 14 residues. V lost 5 bases and J 0 bases, leaving 8 bases between the germline ends. Per the germline V gene, CDR1 is SGHTA and CDR2 is FQGNSA. CDR3 nucleotides: TGTGCCAGCAGCCAGGACAGTAGCAATCAGCCCCAGCATTTT. Amino acids: CASSQDSSNQPQHF. The variable domain in full, with the rest retrieved from reference TRBV7-2 and TRBJ1-5, is GAGVSQSPSNKVTEKGKDVELRCDPISGHTALYWYRQSLGQGLEFLIYFQGNSAPDKSGLPSDRFSAERTGGSVSTLTIQRTQQEDSAVYLCASSQDSSNQPQHFGDGTRLSIL.

The V call is TRBV7-3, the J call TRBJ2-5; no definite D call. Germline CDR1 SGHTA, CDR2 FQGTGA. V lost 2 bases and J lost 1, with 5 bases in between. The CDR3 has 13 residues. The DNA of the CDR3 is TGTGCCAGCAGCTTACGATCCCAAGAGACCCAGTACTTC. It encodes CASSLRSQETQYF.

In its sample, this clone was seen a few times. The chain carries TRBV6-5 and TRBJ2-7; D possibly matches TRBD1 or TRBD2 (5 bases each). From germline, CDR1 is MNHEY and CDR2 SVGAGI. Trimming pared 6 bases from V and 8 bases from J, leaving 17 bases between. The CDR3 length is 13 residues. The CDR3, as DNA: TGTGCCAGCAGCCGCGACGGGATGGACAAGCAGTACTTC. Translation gives CASSRDGMDKQYF.

The J gene is TRBJ2-3, the V gene TRBV5-6; 12 bases agree with TRBD2. CDR1 SGHDT and CDR2 YYEEEE come from the germline V gene. J gave up 6 bases and V 4 bases, and 9 bases lay outside the gene matches. This CDR3 has 16 amino acids. DNA of the CDR3: TGTGCCAGCAGCCGCACTAGCGGGAGGTTGGTGGATACGCAGTATTTT. Translation: CASSRTSGRLVDTQYF. The complete variable domain, with remaining parts taken from reference TRBV5-6 and TRBJ2-3, reads DAGVTQSPTHLIKTRGQQVTLRCSPKSGHDTVSWYQQALGQGPQFIFQYYEEEERQRGNFPDRFSGHQFPNYSSELNVNALLLGDSALYLCASSRTSGRLVDTQYFGPGTRLTVL.

This sequence joins TRBV19 and TRBJ2-5, with 8 bases identical to TRBD1. This CDR3 comprises 15 residues. V lost 3 bases, J lost 4 bases, and 7 bases stayed unmatched. Germline V lookup: CDR1 LNHDA, CDR2 SQIVND (reference sequence). The CDR3 sequence is CASSMVRGRGETQYF. CDR3 nucleotide sequence: TGTGCCAGTAGTATGGTCAGGGGGCGAGGAGAGACCCAGTACTTC.

This clone was observed once. The J gene is TRBJ2-5, the V gene TRBV18; possibly TRBD2 for D (5 bases). This CDR3 contains 11 residues. V was trimmed by 8 bases and J by 3 bases, leaving 7 bases between them. CDR1 KGHSH and CDR2 LQKENI come from the germline V gene. The CDR3 region has the DNA TGTGCCAGCCGGGGAGAAGAGACCCAGTACTTC. As protein: CASRGEETQYF.

The V and J genes are TRBV2 and TRBJ1-2; 11 bases match TRBD1. The germline CDR1 and CDR2 sequences are SNHLY and FYNNEI. With V trimmed by 6 bases and J by 3 bases, 3 bases remained unmatched. The CDR3 has 14 residues. DNA for the CDR3: TGTGCCAGCAGGGGGGGACAGGGGGACTATGGCTACACCTTC. This sequence encodes CASRGGQGDYGYTF.

To note about this clone: This sample also contains other DNA sequences that code for the same CDR3. This sequence joins TRBV5-1 and TRBJ1-2; 9 bases are a match to TRBD1. J lost 5 bases, V lost 4 bases, and 3 bases had no gene match. The germline V gene encodes CDR1 SGHRS and CDR2 YFSETQ. The CDR3 extends over 13 amino acids. The CDR3 DNA reads TGCGCCAGCAGCGCCGGGACAGGGTATGGCTACACCTTC. It is translated as CASSAGTGYGYTF.

The chain is built from TRBV5-4 and TRBJ2-5; maybe TRBD2 (6 bases). Germline V CDR1 and CDR2: SGHNT, YYREEE (reference sequence). Trimming shortened V by 6 bases and J by 3 bases, and 18 bases separated the two germline ends. The CDR3 extends over 15 amino acids. The CDR3 sequence: CASTRLGGWEETQYF. The CDR3 DNA reads as TGTGCCAGCACCCGACTGGGGGGATGGGAAGAGACCCAGTACTTC.

V is TRBV28 and J is TRBJ2-7; D gene uncertain. The CDR3 is 13 residues long. Germline-derived CDR1 and CDR2 are MDHEN and SYDVKM. V was pared by 3 bases and J by 3 bases, with 9 bases between. CDR3 region: CASSLGVLYEQYF. DNA for the CDR3: TGTGCCAGCAGTTTGGGCGTACTCTACGAGCAGTACTTC.

The gene calls are TRBV9 and TRBJ2-3; a weak D match, TRBD2 (6 bases). Trimming cost V 4 bases and J 2 bases, with 11 bases left between them. The CDR3 length is 14 residues. CDR1 is SGDLS and CDR2 is YYNGEE in the germline V gene. The CDR3 region is CASSSRDSTDTQYF. In nucleotides, the CDR3 is TGTGCCAGCAGCAGCCGGGACTCCACAGATACGCAGTATTTT.

The rearrangement joins TRBV19 to TRBJ2-6; tentative D call: TRBD1 (7 bases). Germline CDR1 reads LNHDA; CDR2 reads SQIVND (reference sequence). V was shortened by 1 base and J by 3 bases, with 13 bases between the two germline ends. This CDR3 contains 17 residues. The CDR3 is CASSIGQGLSGANVLTF. As DNA, the CDR3 is TGTGCCAGTAGTATAGGACAGGGACTCAGTGGGGCCAACGTCCTGACTTTC.

Note on this clone: This may stem from a read error, because a much larger clone lies one nucleotide away. The chain links TRBV9 to TRBJ1-5, with no clear D. Germline lookup yields CDR1 SGDLS and CDR2 YYNGEE. The CDR3 is 13 residues long. The V and J ends lost 0 bases and 2 bases respectively, with 3 bases between them. The CDR3 protein is CASSVDRNQPQHF. The CDR3 DNA reads TGTGCCAGCAGCGTAGACCGCAATCAGCCCCAGCATTTT.

The chain combines TRBV5-1 with TRBJ2-7; no firm D call. Germline CDR1 is SGHRS and CDR2 is YFSETQ. V was clipped by 6 bases and J by 2 bases, with 12 bases between them. CDR3 size: 13 residues. DNA of the CDR3: TGCGCCAGCACGGTTCCGGGTACCTACGAGCAGTACTTC. Residues: CASTVPGTYEQYF.

The chain links TRBV6-1 to TRBJ2-7, with a tentative D call TRBD2 (6 bases). The CDR3 is made up of 14 amino acids. CDR1 and CDR2 (germline): MNHNS, SASEGT. The germline V and J ends were trimmed by 7 bases and 0 bases, with 13 bases remaining between them. The CDR3 coding sequence is TGTGCCAGCACTGTGCGAGCGGGCTCCTACGAGCAGTACTTC. Translated: CASTVRAGSYEQYF.

The chain links TRBV5-4 to TRBJ1-6; TRBD1 matches at 7 bases. The germline gives CDR1 SGHNT, CDR2 YYREEE (reference sequence). V trimming: 3 bases; J trimming: 0 bases; junction bases outside the gene matches: 6. The CDR3 sequence is 17 residues long. The CDR3 DNA is TGTGCCAGCAGCTCACAGGGGCCAAGCTCCTATAATTCACCCCTCCACTTT. Protein: CASSSQGPSSYNSPLHF. Filled out from reference TRBV5-4 and TRBJ1-6, the complete variable domain reads ETGVTQSPTHLIKTRGQQVTLRCSSQSGHNTVSWYQQALGQGPQFIFQYYREEENGRGNFPPRFSGLQFPNYSSELNVNALELDDSALYLCASSSQGPSSYNSPLHFGNGTRLTVT.

About this clone: A much larger clone sits a single nucleotide away, making a read error possible. Other nucleotide sequences in the sample specify the same CDR3. Here the CDR3 DNA reads TGTGCCTGGACCTGGCCAGCCTTCGGCATTCGTAACTATGGCTACACCTTC. This sequence encodes CAWTWPAFGIRNYGYTF. The chain is built from TRBV30 and TRBJ1-2; D is unresolved. Germline V gene sequence: CDR1 GTSNPN, CDR2 SVGIG (reference sequence). Trimming removed 4 bases from V and 1 base from J, with 22 bases in between. The length of the CDR3 is 17 residues.

The chain carries TRBV11-1 and TRBJ2-5; 12 bases align to TRBD1. Germline V lookup: CDR1 SGHAT, CDR2 FQDESV (reference sequence). The CDR3 is made up of 17 amino acids. V was pared by 8 bases and J by 4 bases, with 14 bases of the junction left unmatched. CDR3 amino acids: CASSPRLGQGAGETQYF. CDR3 bases: TGTGCCAGCTCCCCACGATTGGGACAGGGGGCAGGAGAGACCCAGTACTTC.

The V and J genes are TRBV7-2 and TRBJ1-3, with 7 bases that match TRBD1. V gave up 5 bases and J gave up 3 bases; unmatched junction bases: 7. The CDR3 covers 15 residues. Looked up from germline, CDR1 is SGHTA and CDR2 is FQGNSA. The CDR3 nucleotides read TGTGCCAGCAGCCCCGAGACAGGGCGTGGAAACACCATATATTTT. Amino acid sequence: CASSPETGRGNTIYF.

The J gene is TRBJ1-5, the V gene TRBV30; D uncertain. This CDR3 comprises 15 residues. CDR1 is GTSNPN and CDR2 is SVGIG in the germline V gene (reference sequence). V shed 3 bases and J shed 2 bases, with 14 bases lying between them. This CDR3 reads CAWSTLGEGNQPQHF. The CDR3 bases are TGTGCCTGGAGCACATTGGGCGAGGGCAATCAGCCCCAGCATTTT.

V usage is TRBV11-2 and J usage is TRBJ2-7, with D possibly being TRBD2 (6 bases). Trimming took off 1 base at V and 7 bases at J, with 20 bases between the two ends. Germline-derived CDR1 and CDR2 are SGHAT and FQNNGV. CDR3 length: 16 residues. The CDR3 sequence: CASSLARAGRVWEQYF. The DNA for the CDR3 is TGTGCCAGCAGCTTAGCCCGGGCGGGGCGGGTATGGGAGCAGTACTTC.

The chain joins TRBV30 to TRBJ1-3; D is unresolved. This CDR3 region has 13 residues. V was clipped by 3 bases and J by 4 bases, with 10 bases between them. Germline lookup yields CDR1 GTSNPN and CDR2 SVGIG (reference sequence). The CDR3 here is CAWRYGSGNTIYF. The CDR3 DNA is TGTGCCTGGAGATACGGTTCCGGAAACACCATATATTTT.